This T cell receptor (beta chain) comes out of a study of T cell responses to AZD1222 COVID-19 vaccine. For the study at large: Pooling was applied to second doses at about 4 or about 12 weeks.

Repertoires were generated with immunoSEQ multiplex PCR, while TCRdb's copy carries only in-frame clones and drops some. Here the sample spans 200,000 to 300,000 clones, just over 90% being singletons. V was clipped by 5 bases and J by 4 bases, with 11 bases between them. This CDR3 spans 13 amino acids. The V gene's germline CDR1 is SEHNR and CDR2 FQNEAQ (reference sequence). This TCR came from an adult in good health. Source: peripheral blood, taken on day 0 of AZD1222 vaccination. The V gene is TRBV7-9, the J gene TRBJ1-1; D remains ambiguous. Written as DNA, the CDR3 is TGTGCCAGCAGCGGATACGCGGGCACTGAAGCTTTCTTT. Protein product: CASSGYAGTEAFF.